This TCR beta chain was captured in a study of shared clonotypes between healthy human individuals. Background on the study: Contributing individuals were two females and a few males aged 18 to 49. Whole-study results and caveats: The represented genetic and exposure-history diversity was limited by the small number of donors. Around 5% of naive CD4 clonotypes were common to a handful of donors.

About this clone: Its specificity is unknown.

The germline V gene encodes CDR1 SEHNR and CDR2 FQNEAQ (reference sequence). The CDR3 sequence is 14 residues long. V lost 0 bases and J lost 10, with 10 bases in between. The method was immunoSEQ multiplex PCR; TCRdb's version includes in-frame clones alone and lacks a portion of them. Altogether about 1.1 million clones are present, more than 75% being singletons, with the ten largest covering 0.55% to 0.7%. The chain couples TRBV7-9 to TRBJ1-6; possible D gene TRBD1, 5 bases. The TCR originated in a man younger than 30 in good health. Some clones in this sample may be carry-over from other donors' samples. The sequenced sample was memory CD4+ T cells from PBMCs. Subset reported: CD45RA-negative fraction. The CDR3 DNA reads TGTGCCAGCAGCTTAGCCAGGGCTTCATCACCCCTCCACTTT. This codes for CASSLARASSPLHF. The full variable domain, in which reference TRBV7-9 and TRBJ1-6 provide the parts outside the CDR3, is DTGVSQNPRHKITKRGQNVTFRCDPISEHNRLYWYRQTLGQGPEFLTYFQNEAQLEKSRLLSDRFSAERPKGSFSTLEIQRTEQGDSAMYLCASSLARASSPLHFGNGTRLTVT.